The T cell receptor (beta chain) described here comes from a study of molecular identifiers for immune sequencing clone quantification (dated by TCRdb to 2017 to 2018). Broadly, across the study: In a replicate experiment, RNA from roughly 21,000 or 96,000 naive CD8 T cells was split into five aliquots, four of which were sequenced. The study was a methods study using CD8 T cells to benchmark molecular-identifier clustering-based TCR repertoire sequencing (MIDCIRS) and TCR RNA copy counting. What the research found in general, with its limitations: When barcode sub-clustering was not used, chimeric consensus sequences inflated TCR diversity, with chimeras reaching as high as 47%. Highly expanded clone sizes could be underestimated if identical TCR molecules share a barcode. Even against a background of 750,000 to 1,000,000 naive CD8 T cells, spiked-in Jurkat TCR RNA amounting to a single cell's worth was reported to be detectable. Clones above 20 RNA copies held over 98% of molecules in CMV-specific effector cells but under 1% in naive cells. About three recovered TCR RNA copies per cell were obtained by modeling, versus about 9 by digital PCR, implying a capture efficiency of roughly 32%. Naive libraries contained spiked-in Jurkat TCR RNA (approximately nine copies' worth), which is not part of the donor repertoire.

Library generation was performed with PCR. Sequenced using an Illumina HiSeq 4000. Bulk TCR libraries were prepared as previously described, using TCR primers listed in Table S5. Purification of total RNA was performed with the Qiagen AllPrep DNA/RNA kit. Before any analysis, reads coming from multiple sequencing runs of the same library were combined into one pool. The study's own analysis went as follows. Only reads with exact TCR constant sequence were kept, trimmed to 150 nt, and grouped by their 12-nt molecular barcodes. Reads within each barcode group were sub-clustered using a 15% Levenshtein threshold, and quality-weighted consensus sequences were constructed for each RNA molecule. Non-functional sequences were excluded, and lower-count sequences lying one edit away from another sequence were also excluded. Based on a fit of two negative binomial distributions, barcode sub-clusters having less than 20% of the maximum read count were discarded. Clones were called with MiXCR by TCRdb after fastp trimmed the public reads at Q25, and only in-frame beta chains were retained. Entries are consolidated by CDR3 protein sequence, retaining the most common genes and DNA. Clone size and V and J calls follow TCRdb, not the original study. This sample holds about 54,000 distinct CDR3 sequences; about 23% were observed only once. Together, the top ten hold 1.5% to 2% of the sample.

The trim is 5 bases for V and 5 bases for J, with a gap of 9 bases between the germline ends. Taken from cysteine to phenylalanine, the CDR3 has 12 residues. The kept DNA is CDR3 alone, 36 bases in frame from the first base. This clonotype was recorded once. The specificity of this receptor is unknown. This may come from a read error, since a much larger clone is one base off. Libraries of naive CD8 T cells were generated from roughly 20,000 to 1,000,000 sorted cells, with 10%, 30% or 50% of the purified RNA used. Naive CD8 T cells were FACS-sorted as CD8+CD4-CCR7+CD45RA+ on a BD FACSAria II into RLT Plus buffer. To test detection sensitivity, Jurkat RNA equal to fewer than 13 TCR copies was added to samples of 20,000-1,000,000 naive CD8 T cells. Enrichment of CD8 T cells was performed with RosetteSep CD8+ T Cell Enrichment Cocktail and Ficoll-Paque, after which ACK red cell lysis was carried out.

The rearrangement combines TRBV12-3 or TRBV12-4 with TRBJ2-5; the D gene is perhaps TRBD1, on 5 matching bases. Sample: naive CD8+ T cells from blood, with Jurkat cell RNA spiked in. Per the publication, the cell subset or site label means: FACS-sorted CD8+CD4-CCR7+CD45RA+ naive T cells. The TCR sequence derives from a human donor in good health. Some libraries in this study had Jurkat cell RNA spiked in. The sequenced DNA: TGTGCCAGCAGTCTTCAGGGTGAGACCCAGTACTTC. Protein translation: CASSLQGETQYF.